A selection of T cell receptor beta chains follows, all from one sample in a study of T cells in localized non-small cell lung cancer. TCRdb's table, derived via immunoSEQ multiplex PCR, lists solely in-frame clones and lacks some. The table lists about 40,000 clones, 88% of them singletons. Material: peripheral blood, obtained before any cancer treatment. All receptors derive from a woman aged 35-75 years with stage I lung adenocarcinoma. CDR3s include the opening cysteine and the closing phenylalanine or tryptophan. The D gene is left open where the match is weak. Clone size appears in some rows only: once, few, many, or a class for an expanded clone.

d_gene	abundance	v_gene	j_gene	CDR3nt	CDR3aa
TRBD1	once	TRBV10-2	TRBJ2-1	TGCGCCAGCAGTGAGGGACAGGGGGCGATCAATGAGCAGTTCTTC	CASSEGQGAINEQFF
NA	NA	TRBV2	TRBJ1-5	TGTGCCAGCAGTGGTAGTATTAGCAATCAGCCCCAGCATTTT	CASSGSISNQPQHF
NA	NA	TRBV7-9	TRBJ1-2	TGTGCCAGCAGCTACCCTACTCCGTGGGGGGACTATGGCTACACCTTC	CASSYPTPWGDYGYTF
TRBD2	NA	TRBV7-9	TRBJ2-3	TGTGCCAGCAGCGAAACACTAGCGGGCACAGATACGCAGTATTTT	CASSETLAGTDTQYF
TRBD1	NA	TRBV2	TRBJ2-1	TGTGCCAGCGGACAGGGGGGGTATGGCTCCAATGAGCAGTTCTTC	CASGQGGYGSNEQFF
TRBD1	NA	TRBV6-1	TRBJ2-7	TGTGCCAGCCTGCCGGGACAGGGGATCGGAGAGCAGTACTTC	CASLPGQGIGEQYF
TRBD1	NA	TRBV5-4	TRBJ2-1	TGTGCCAGCAGCCCGGACAGGGTGGGTAATGAGCAGTTCTTC	CASSPDRVGNEQFF
NA	NA	TRBV18	TRBJ1-4	TGTGCCAGCTCACCAGGGAGTGGAGCTAATGAAAAACTGTTTTTT	CASSPGSGANEKLFF
TRBD2	NA	TRBV10-3	TRBJ2-1	TGTGCCATCAGTGGTCTAGCGGGACTCCTCTCCTACAATGAGCAGTTCTTC	CAISGLAGLLSYNEQFF
NA	NA	TRBV6-6	TRBJ2-7	NA	CASSTSGDPYEQYF
NA	NA	TRBV5-1	TRBJ1-2	TGCGCCAGCAGCTTGGAAGCCGGCCTTAACTATGGCTACACCTTC	CASSLEAGLNYGYTF
TRBD1	NA	TRBV7-9	TRBJ2-7	TGTGCCAGCATAGGGGCAGGGGGCGGCGAGCAGTACTTC	CASIGAGGGEQYF
NA	NA	TRBV5-5	TRBJ1-5	TGTGCCAGCAGCTTGGCCAGTGATCAGCCCCAGCATTTT	CASSLASDQPQHF
NA	NA	TRBV7-2	TRBJ2-1	TGTGCCAGCAGGCCATTGGGTGGGGTTTACAATGAGCAGTTCTTC	CASRPLGGVYNEQFF
NA	NA	TRBV6-1	TRBJ1-5	TGTGCCAGCAGAAGGGACCTAAATCAGCCCCAGCATTTT	CASRRDLNQPQHF
NA	NA	TRBV7-2	TRBJ1-2	TGTGCCAGCAGCTTGGGGCACCGAGCTAACTATGGCTACACCTTC	CASSLGHRANYGYTF
NA	once	TRBV30	TRBJ1-3	TGTGCCTGGAAACCGGGACCTGGAAACACCATATATTTT	CAWKPGPGNTIYF
NA	NA	TRBV10-3	TRBJ1-1	TGTGCCATCAGTAGAGGGGGGAACACTGAAGCTTTCTTT	CAISRGGNTEAFF
NA	NA	TRBV4-1	TRBJ2-2	TGCGCCAGCAGCCAATTCCACGGGGAGCTGTTTTTT	CASSQFHGELFF
TRBD1	few	TRBV9	TRBJ2-1	TGTGCCAGCAGCGGAAGCGGGACAGGGTTGTACAATGAGCAGTTCTTC	CASSGSGTGLYNEQFF
NA	NA	TRBV28	TRBJ2-7	TGTGCCAGCAGTTTATCCGGGCGACAAATCTTC	CASSLSGRQIF
NA	NA	TRBV6-6	TRBJ1-4	TGTGCCAGCAGTCCCAGGGTAAATGAAAAACTGTTTTTT	CASSPRVNEKLFF